This passage covers 12 T cell receptor beta chains from one sample sequenced in a study of response to subunit inactivated influenza vaccine. TCRdb analysed the RT-PCR reads with MiXCR anew, one entry per CDR3 protein. In the table there are under 550,000 distinct CDR3 sequences, 6% to 9% of which are singletons. The material sequenced was PBMCs from blood, taken less than 30 months after vaccination. Every receptor here comes from a man aged 50 to 69 who received an inactivated influenza vaccine.

The chain is built from TRBV27 and TRBJ2-1, with no clear D. The CDR3 length is 16 residues. V gave up 3 bases and J gave up 0 bases, with 12 bases separating them. Germline values: CDR1 MNHEY, CDR2 SMNVEV (reference sequence). CDR3 protein: CASSFVAPDSYNEQFF. The CDR3 region has the DNA TGTGCCAGCAGTTTCGTCGCTCCCGACTCCTACAATGAGCAGTTCTTC.

This clonotype was counted between two and nine times. V gene TRBV5-6 combines with J gene TRBJ1-6, with D possibly TRBD1 on 6 matching bases. In germline, CDR1 is SGHDT, CDR2 YYEEEE. This CDR3 is 16 amino acids long. With 3 bases removed from V and 6 bases from J, the gap between germline ends came to 16 bases. This CDR3 reads CASSSRIRTANSPLHF. The CDR3 region has the DNA TGTGCCAGCAGCTCGAGAATACGGACAGCTAATTCACCCCTCCACTTT.

This clonotype was found a few times. This chain uses TRBV27 with TRBJ2-7; the D gene is possibly TRBD1 (5 bases). V lost 3 bases to trimming and J lost 6 bases, with 9 bases between them. Germline-derived CDR1 and CDR2 are MNHEY and SMNVEV (reference sequence). The CDR3 sequence is 12 residues long. CDR3 DNA sequence: TGTGCCAGCAGTTTTTTAGGGGCCGAGCAGTACTTC. It translates to CASSFLGAEQYF.

This clonotype was recorded at least ten times. The rearrangement links TRBV4-2 to TRBJ1-1, with D maybe TRBD1 (5 bases). This CDR3 contains 13 residues. CDR1 and CDR2 from the germline V gene are LGHNA and YNFKEQ. The V end was cut by 3 bases, the J end by 5 bases, with 10 bases between. Written as DNA, the CDR3 is TGTGCCAGCAGCCACTCGCGGGGGACTGAAGCTTTCTTT. It specifies CASSHSRGTEAFF.

This clonotype was detected ten times or more. CDR3 DNA sequence: TGTGCCAGCAGCTCCCACAGGGGAAATCAGCCCCAGCATTTT. This sequence encodes CASSSHRGNQPQHF. The chain has TRBV7-2 and TRBJ1-5; 7 positions agree with TRBD1. Germline-derived CDR1 and CDR2 are SGHTA and FQGNSA. The V and J ends lost 4 bases and 4 bases, in that order; junction bases with no gene match: 4. This CDR3 spans 14 amino acids. The full variable domain, completed using reference TRBV7-2 and TRBJ1-5, is GAGVSQSPSNKVTEKGKDVELRCDPISGHTALYWYRQSLGQGLEFLIYFQGNSAPDKSGLPSDRFSAERTGGSVSTLTIQRTQQEDSAVYLCASSSHRGNQPQHFGDGTRLSIL.

The CDR3 coding sequence is TGCGCCAGCAGCCAAGCGAGCATGGAGACCCAGTACTTC. This gives the protein CASSQASMETQYF. The rearrangement uses TRBV4-3 and TRBJ2-5; D remains ambiguous. This CDR3 has 13 amino acids. Trimming removed 1 base from V and 5 bases from J, with 8 bases in between. In germline, CDR1 is LGHNA, CDR2 YSLEER.

This clonotype has only a few counts. The CDR3 DNA reads as TGTGCCAGCAGACGGAATAGCAATCAGCCCCAGCATTTT. Its protein product is CASRRNSNQPQHF. V is TRBV6-1 and J is TRBJ1-5; D gene unclear. CDR3 length: 13 amino acids. Germline CDR1 MNHNS, CDR2 SASEGT. V was cut by 6 bases and J by 0 bases, with 6 bases left in between.

The sample holds many counts of this clonotype. The chain couples TRBV6-1 to TRBJ1-1; D is undetermined. Looked up from germline, CDR1 is MNHNS and CDR2 is SASEGT. The CDR3 covers 15 residues. Trimming pared 1 base from V and 4 bases from J, leaving 13 bases between. The CDR3 is CASSEEEGAGTEAFF. The CDR3 coding sequence is TGTGCCAGCAGTGAAGAGGAGGGCGCAGGCACTGAAGCTTTCTTT.

This sequence joins TRBV11-2 and TRBJ2-1; D perhaps matches TRBD2 (6 bases). V lost 7 bases to trimming and J lost 3 bases, with 13 bases between them. This CDR3 contains 14 residues. CDR1 and CDR2 (germline): SGHAT, FQNNGV. In DNA, the CDR3 is TGTGCCAGCAACCAAGCGGGTTACTACAATGAGCAGTTCTTC. Protein sequence: CASNQAGYYNEQFF.

This clonotype occurred a few times. The chain uses TRBV5-1 and TRBJ1-5; D possibly corresponds to TRBD1 (5 bases). Germline V gene lookup returns CDR1 SGHRS and CDR2 YFSETQ. With 4 bases removed from V and 0 bases from J, the gap between germline ends came to 14 bases. CDR3 length equals 16 residues. The CDR3 spells CASSQDTYDSNQPQHF. The CDR3 coding sequence is TGCGCCAGCAGCCAGGACACTTATGATAGCAATCAGCCCCAGCATTTT. Supplemented by reference TRBV5-1 and TRBJ1-5, the full variable domain reads KAGVTQTPRYLIKTRGQQVTLSCSPISGHRSVSWYQQTPGQGLQFLFEYFSETQRNKGNFPGRFSGRQFSNSRSEMNVSTLELGDSALYLCASSQDTYDSNQPQHFGDGTRLSIL.

This clonotype has a count of ten or more. This chain joins TRBV4-2 and TRBJ2-2, with TRBD2 identical over 11 bases. V was pared by 1 base and J by 5 bases, with 3 bases of the junction left unmatched. CDR3 length: 16 residues. The germline V gene encodes CDR1 LGHNA and CDR2 YNFKEQ. CDR3 in DNA: TGTGCCAGCAGCCAAGCGCCTAGCGGGGGGACCGGGGAGCTGTTTTTT. Translation: CASSQAPSGGTGELFF.

V usage is TRBV20-1 and J usage is TRBJ2-3; D possibly corresponds to TRBD1 (5 bases). The CDR3 sequence is 15 residues long. Germline V gives CDR1 DFQATT, CDR2 SNEGSKA (reference sequence). Trimming took off 5 bases at V and 3 bases at J, with 18 bases between the two ends. The CDR3 DNA follows: TGCAGTGCTGTAAAAAGTCAGGGTCTGACAGATACGCAGTATTTT. The encoded protein is CSAVKSQGLTDTQYF.